Described below is a single T cell receptor beta chain sequence and its context. The target antigen is unknown. Libraries were prepared by immunoSEQ multiplex PCR; TCRdb keeps only in-frame clonotypes and omits some of them. Seen here are some 9,900 clones, 75% to 85% observed once, and the top ten hold 3.5% to 5%. This record comes from a study of stem cell transplantation in POMP-related autoinflammatory disease. Study observations and caveats: In PRAID patients, the number of distinct TRB V-J gene pairings was restricted.

Between the trimmed V and J ends, which lost 4 bases and 5 bases, there was a span of 12 bases. Germline V gives CDR1 SGDLS, CDR2 YYNGEE. CDR3 length: 13 amino acids. The chain has TRBV9 and TRBJ1-2; D gene uncertain. The source material was CD4+ T cells from PBMCs, sampled after stem cell transplantation. This receptor was taken from a human patient with POMP-related autoinflammation and immune dysregulation (PRAID). Some T cells here may be from the graft donor. The CDR3 nucleotides are TGTGCCAGCAGCCCTCAGTTCGAATATGGCTACACCTTC. It yields the protein CASSPQFEYGYTF. The variable domain in full, completed from reference TRBV9 and TRBJ1-2, reads DSGVTQTPKHLITATGQRVTLRCSPRSGDLSVYWYQQSLDQGLQFLIQYYNGEERAKGNILERFSAQQFPDLHSELNLSSLELGDSALYFCASSPQFEYGYTFGSGTRLTVV.